Shown below are 5 T cell receptor beta chains from a single sample sequenced in a study of PD-1 and CTLA-4 blockade in melanoma. TCRdb's copy holds only in-frame clones and misses some; the assay was immunoSEQ multiplex PCR. In the table there are around 21,000 clones, around 89% of which are singletons. Sequenced here: CD8+ T cells from peripheral blood, sampled before anti-PD-1 treatment. The source of these receptors is a human donor with melanoma.

The rearrangement links TRBV7-6 to TRBJ2-7; D call uncertain. The CDR3 is 13 residues long. The V end was cut by 1 base, the J end by 0 bases, with 4 bases between. Germline lookup yields CDR1 SGHVS and CDR2 FNYEAQ. CDR3 DNA: TGTGCCAGCAGCTTAGAGACCTCCTACGAGCAGTACTTC. It codes for CASSLETSYEQYF.

The chain recombines TRBV24-1 with TRBJ2-2; D remains ambiguous. Trimming removed 4 bases at V and 5 bases at J, with 4 bases between. This CDR3 is 12 amino acids long. CDR1 and CDR2 (germline): KGHDR, SFDVKD. As DNA, the CDR3 is TGTGCCACCAGTGAGGGGACCGGGGAGCTGTTTTTT. As protein: CATSEGTGELFF.

The V and J genes are TRBV4-1 and TRBJ2-7, with 7 nucleotides matching TRBD2. The CDR3 length is 17 residues. Trimming took 0 bases from V and 0 from J; bases not matched to a gene: 8. In germline, CDR1 is MGHRA, CDR2 YSYEKL. The DNA of the CDR3 is TGCGCCAGCAGCCAAGATCTGGGGGGGGATCTCTCCTACGAGCAGTACTTC. Translation gives CASSQDLGGDLSYEQYF.

This clone has more than one count but fewer than ten. The chain combines TRBV19 with TRBJ1-2; D is unresolved. Germline V gene data show CDR1 as LNHDA and CDR2 as SQIVND (reference sequence). V was shortened by 2 bases and J by 3 bases, with 7 bases between the two germline ends. The CDR3 runs to 13 residues. The CDR3 loop is CASSINSDYGYTF. The CDR3 DNA reads as TGTGCCAGTAGTATAAACTCTGACTATGGCTACACCTTC. Full variable domain (missing parts from reference TRBV19 and TRBJ1-2): DGGITQSPKYLFRKEGQNVTLSCEQNLNHDAMYWYRQDPGQGLRLIYYSQIVNDFQKGDIAEGYSVSREKKESFPLTVTSAQKNPTAFYLCASSINSDYGYTFGSGTRLTVV.

This chain connects TRBV4-1 to TRBJ1-5, with D uncertain. Trimming took 3 bases from V and 0 from J, leaving 6 bases between them. The CDR3 runs 14 residues. Germline V gene data show CDR1 as MGHRA and CDR2 as YSYEKL. The CDR3 bases are TGCGCCAGCAGCCAGTTCGATAGCAATCAGCCCCAGCATTTT. Translated, it gives CASSQFDSNQPQHF.